This TCR beta chain appears in the sequencing data of a study of blood T cell repertoires in COVID-19 (dated by TCRdb to about 2020). With regard to the full study: Samples covering the acute and convalescent phases of COVID-19 were provided by collaborators in the United States, Italy and Spain. The prospective study material was composed of cDNA or gDNA derived from T cells, B-cell-depleted T cells, or PBMCs. Deeply sampled blood TCRbeta repertoires from subjects exposed to, actively infected with, or recovered from COVID-19 were included in the dataset. A freely available public database, intended as a resource for researchers studying the immune response to SARS-CoV-2, is where the repertoires were released. The samples were drawn from the first 160 participants of the ongoing ImmuneRACE study and from some 1,300 subjects provided by 6 global collaborators. Sample metadata almost always included a de-identified subject ID, COVID-19 status, age in years and sex. Where available, HLA class I and class II types were obtained from metadata supplied by the sample provider rather than from assay-based typing. Overall study outcomes, separate from this receptor: The quantity of clinical and demographic metadata differed by source and by participant and was supplied without curation.

Turning to this clone: No antigen is known for it. Per-nucleotide qualities are absent, and no much larger clonotype sits a single base away.

The CDR3 starts with the cysteine, ends with the phenylalanine, and has 15 residues. Just the 45-base CDR3 DNA is kept, in frame starting at base 1. Cut back by 0 bases and 5 bases, the V and J ends lie 10 bases apart. Looking up the germline V gene (reference sequence) yields CDR1 MNHEY and CDR2 SMNVEV. TCRbeta CDR3 regions were amplified from genomic DNA by means of the immunoSEQ Assay, a bias-controlled multiplex PCR. The paper's data handling went like this. The number of nucleated cells in each sample was estimated from the amplification of reference gene primers within the assay. To quantify the absolute abundance of each unique TCRbeta CDR3 rearrangement, sequence reads were collapsed and filtered. For each sample, productive Simpson clonality was calculated as the square root of Simpson's diversity index over productive rearrangements. Sourced from immuneACCESS, this table was stored by TCRdb with only in-frame sequences that have V and J called. A share of the clones is absent; for the studies checked, an unresolved V gene accounts for under half, and the remainder has no known explanation. The DNA gave D and trimming, while V, J and clone size come from that table. For this sample there are approximately 250,000 clones; roughly 86% appear just once. Jointly, the top ten make up 1.5% to 2% of the sample.

Another Seattle source contributed samples from volunteer blood donors who had recovered from COVID-19. Each collaborating institution followed its own protocols to collect whole blood in K2EDTA tubes. For TCRbeta analysis, collaborator samples were shipped as frozen whole blood, as isolated PBMCs, or as DNA extracted from either sample type. Specimen: peripheral blood. The TCR sequence derives from a woman aged 60-75 years who had recovered from COVID-19. Recombination linked TRBV27 to TRBJ1-4; no D gene call is confident. Here the CDR3 is given as CASSLSRLENEKLFF. The DNA sequence is TGTGCCAGCAGTTTATCTCGCCTAGAGAATGAAAAACTGTTTTTT. The variable domain in full, with residues beyond the CDR3 obtained from the reference TRBV27 and TRBJ1-4 genes, is EAQVTQNPRYLITVTGKKLTVTCSQNMNHEYMSWYRQDPGLGLRQIYYSMNVEVTDKGDVPEGYKVSRKEKRNFPLILESPSPNQTSLYFCASSLSRLENEKLFFGSGTQLSVL.